Below, 28 T cell receptor beta chains from the same sample are listed, as sequenced in a study of blood T cell repertoires in COVID-19. This table comes from immunoSEQ multiplex PCR, and its TCRdb copy is limited to in-frame clones, with some not included. The profile covers 60,000 to 90,000 clones, with around 67% appearing a single time and around 2.6% taken by the ten largest. Sequencing was performed on peripheral blood. These receptors were obtained from a human donor with acute or convalescent COVID-19. The donor label of this sample is uncertain.

The rearrangement links TRBV6-2 or TRBV6-3 to TRBJ2-3; maybe TRBD1 (6 bases). V gave up 5 bases and J gave up 4 bases, with 10 bases separating them. Germline loops: CDR1 MNHEY, CDR2 SVGEGT. The CDR3 runs to 13 residues. As DNA, the CDR3 is TGTGCCAGCAGTACAGGGAAACCAGATACGCAGTATTTT. Translating gives CASSTGKPDTQYF.

V gene TRBV6-4 combines with J gene TRBJ1-2, with TRBD1 as a possible D gene (5 bases). This CDR3 contains 13 residues. In germline, CDR1 is MRHNA, CDR2 SNTAGT. Trimming took 3 bases from V and 4 from J, leaving 9 bases between them. The CDR3 loop reads CASSERGSYGYTF. The CDR3 DNA is TGTGCCAGCAGTGAAAGGGGAAGCTATGGCTACACCTTC.

The chain couples TRBV6-5 to TRBJ2-1; 10 nucleotides agree with TRBD2. Germline assignment: CDR1 MNHEY and CDR2 SVGAGI. Trimming took 6 bases from V and 4 from J; bases not matched to a gene: 0. The CDR3 runs 13 residues. CDR3 loop: CASRLAGYNEQFF. In nucleotides, the CDR3 is TGTGCCAGCAGACTAGCGGGATACAATGAGCAGTTCTTC.

This sequence joins TRBV7-9 and TRBJ2-3; possibly TRBD1 for D (5 bases). The CDR3 length is 14 residues. The V end was cut by 5 bases, the J end by 6 bases, with 15 bases between. Per the germline V gene, CDR1 is SEHNR and CDR2 is FQNEAQ (reference sequence). CDR3 protein: CASSQGLLPDTQYF. Here the CDR3 DNA reads TGTGCCAGCAGCCAGGGCCTTCTCCCGGATACGCAGTATTTT.

The chain joins TRBV4-1 to TRBJ2-7; the match to TRBD1 covers 8 bases. The trim removed 1 base at V and 4 bases at J, leaving 6 bases unmatched. The CDR3 is 15 amino acids. Per the germline V gene, CDR1 is MGHRA and CDR2 is YSYEKL. The CDR3 DNA is TGCGCCAGCAGCCAAGGGACAGGGAGTTTTTACGAGCAGTACTTC. Translated, it gives CASSQGTGSFYEQYF.

This rearrangement joins TRBV11-2 to TRBJ2-2; D might be TRBD2 (5 bases). V dropped 3 bases and J dropped 4 bases, with 12 bases sitting between them. This CDR3 has 15 amino acids. Germline V gives CDR1 SGHAT, CDR2 FQNNGV. CDR3 protein: CASSFAKGSTGELFF. DNA of the CDR3: TGTGCCAGCAGCTTCGCGAAAGGGAGCACCGGGGAGCTGTTTTTT.

The rearrangement uses TRBV7-2 and TRBJ2-1, with D possibly TRBD1 on 6 matching bases. This CDR3 region has 14 residues. Germline assignment: CDR1 SGHTA and CDR2 FQGNSA. The V and J ends lost 1 base and 8 bases respectively, with 12 bases between them. CDR3 residues: CASSLGGPRDEQFF. DNA of the CDR3: TGTGCCAGCAGCTTAGGGGGGCCGAGGGATGAGCAGTTCTTC.

J is TRBJ2-1 and V is TRBV30; D is possibly TRBD2 (6 bases). The CDR3 has 14 amino acids. Trimming shortened V by 4 bases and J by 3 bases, and 13 bases separated the two germline ends. The germline gives CDR1 GTSNPN, CDR2 SVGIG (reference sequence). CDR3 in DNA: TGTGCCTGGAATGGGCTAGCGCTCTACAATGAGCAGTTCTTC. Translating it yields CAWNGLALYNEQFF.

This clone showed up many times. This rearrangement joins TRBV3-1 (or the pseudogene TRBV3-2) to TRBJ1-5, with D possibly matching TRBD1 (5 bases). V was trimmed by 1 base and J by 7 bases, leaving 11 bases between them. There are 14 residues in the CDR3. CDR1 and CDR2 from the germline V gene are LGHDT and YNNKEL (reference sequence). The DNA for the CDR3 is TGTGCCAGCAGCCAAGGATCCGGGGGACAGCCCCAGCATTTT. This codes for CASSQGSGGQPQHF.

This clone was counted only a few times. The rearrangement uses TRBV2 and TRBJ1-5; D might be TRBD1 (5 bases). Trimming took off 4 bases at V and 1 base at J, with 11 bases between the two ends. The CDR3 has 15 residues. CDR1 is SNHLY, CDR2 FYNNEI, per germline. CDR3 amino acids: CASSVGRVSNQPQHF. The CDR3 DNA reads as TGTGCCAGCAGTGTAGGCAGGGTAAGCAATCAGCCCCAGCATTTT. Complete variable domain (other parts from reference TRBV2 and TRBJ1-5): EPEVTQTPSHQVTQMGQEVILRCVPISNHLYFYWYRQILGQKVEFLVSFYNNEISEKSEIFDDQFSVERPDGSNFTLKIRSTKLEDSAMYFCASSVGRVSNQPQHFGDGTRLSIL.

The V gene is TRBV5-4, the J gene TRBJ2-3; 11 nucleotides agree with TRBD2. After removal of 0 bases from V and 5 bases from J, the junction contained 5 bases not matched to a gene. In germline, CDR1 is SGHNT, CDR2 YYREEE (reference sequence). The CDR3 spans 16 residues. The CDR3 protein is CASSLATSGMVDTQYF. CDR3 coding DNA: TGTGCCAGCAGCTTGGCGACTAGCGGGATGGTAGATACGCAGTATTTT.

This clone was counted a single time. This chain uses TRBV30 with TRBJ2-7; the match to TRBD1 covers 8 bases. The V segment lost 1 base and the J segment 0 bases; nucleotides outside the gene matches: 2. The CDR3 length is 14 residues. Germline V CDR1 and CDR2: GTSNPN, SVGIG (reference sequence). CDR3 protein: CAWSGQGSSYEQYF. CDR3 nucleotides: TGTGCCTGGAGTGGACAGGGGAGCTCCTACGAGCAGTACTTC.

The chain carries TRBV6-5 and TRBJ2-7; 9 nucleotides agree with TRBD2. The CDR3 loop spans 14 amino acids. Germline V gene lookup returns CDR1 MNHEY and CDR2 SVGAGI. J lost 4 bases, V lost 8 bases, and 9 bases had no gene match. CDR3 region: CASRQGSGRYEQYF. Written as DNA, the CDR3 is TGTGCCAGCCGGCAGGGGAGCGGGAGGTACGAGCAGTACTTC.

This clone was picked up a small number of times. The rearrangement links TRBV19 to TRBJ1-5; TRBD1 matches at 8 bases. The CDR3 is 13 residues long. J lost 9 bases, V lost 6 bases, and 7 bases had no gene match. Germline values: CDR1 LNHDA, CDR2 SQIVND (reference sequence). The DNA for the CDR3 is TGTGCCAGTAGGGACAGGGACGGGTTGCCCCAGCATTTT. Amino acids: CASRDRDGLPQHF.

The rearrangement uses TRBV4-1 and TRBJ1-3; TRBD1 aligns across 7 bases. The CDR3 is made up of 17 amino acids. Germline trimming cut 0 bases from V and 3 bases from J; bases unmatched to any gene: 8. The germline CDR1 and CDR2 sequences are MGHRA and YSYEKL. Here the CDR3 DNA reads TGCGCCAGCAGCCAAGATTTAGGACAGGCGTTTGGAAACACCATATATTTT. This codes for CASSQDLGQAFGNTIYF.

This chain joins TRBV6-1 and TRBJ1-2, with D possibly matching TRBD1 (5 bases). Between the trimmed V and J ends, which lost 2 bases and 2 bases, there was a span of 15 bases. This CDR3 contains 16 residues. Germline V gene data show CDR1 as MNHNS and CDR2 as SASEGT. This chain's CDR3 is CASSEMGQGSNYGYTF. The CDR3 DNA reads TGTGCCAGCAGTGAAATGGGGCAGGGATCGAACTATGGCTACACCTTC.

V usage is TRBV19 and J usage is TRBJ1-2, with a possible D match to TRBD1 (5 bases). The CDR3 sequence is 14 residues long. V lost 6 bases to trimming and J lost 2 bases, with 13 bases between them. Germline assignment: CDR1 LNHDA and CDR2 SQIVND (reference sequence). The CDR3 sequence is CASRRAGDNYGYTF. CDR3 in DNA: TGTGCCAGTAGGAGGGCGGGGGACAACTATGGCTACACCTTC.

J is TRBJ1-1 and V is TRBV6-1; D gene uncertain. The CDR3 has 13 residues. The V end was cut by 3 bases, the J end by 4 bases, with 9 bases between. The V gene's germline CDR1 is MNHNS and CDR2 SASEGT. CDR3 in amino acids: CASSDRPSTEAFF. The CDR3 nucleotides read TGTGCCAGCAGTGACAGGCCGAGCACTGAAGCTTTCTTT.

V and J are TRBV6-6 and TRBJ2-2; TRBD2 agrees at 11 bases. The length of the CDR3 is 15 residues. Trimming took 5 bases from V and 1 from J; bases not matched to a gene: 0. Germline V gene data show CDR1 as MNHNY and CDR2 as SVGAGI (reference sequence). As DNA, the CDR3 is TGTGCCAGCAGTCTAGCGGGGGGGAACACCGGGGAGCTGTTTTTT. This gives the protein CASSLAGGNTGELFF.

V and J are TRBV7-8 and TRBJ1-5; 7 nucleotides line up with TRBD1. J was trimmed by 4 bases and V by 0 bases; bases with no gene match: 3. The germline gives CDR1 SGHVS, CDR2 FQNEAQ. The CDR3 covers 15 residues. The CDR3 reads CASSLAGRGNQPQHF. For the CDR3, the DNA is TGTGCCAGCAGCTTAGCGGGCAGGGGGAATCAGCCCCAGCATTTT. Supplemented by reference TRBV7-8 and TRBJ1-5, the full variable domain reads GAGVSQSPRYKVAKRGQDVALRCDPISGHVSLFWYQQALGQGPEFLTYFQNEAQLDKSGLPSDRFFAERPEGSVSTLKIQRTQQEDSAVYLCASSLAGRGNQPQHFGDGTRLSIL.

V is TRBV19 and J is TRBJ2-5, with a possible D match to TRBD2 (5 bases). The CDR3 sequence is 14 residues long. The germline V and J ends were trimmed by 5 bases and 7 bases, with 17 bases remaining between them. The germline V gene encodes CDR1 LNHDA and CDR2 SQIVND (reference sequence). The CDR3 DNA reads TGTGCCAGTAGTTCCAAAAGCGGTGTAGGGACCCAGTACTTC. As protein: CASSSKSGVGTQYF.

The V call is TRBV28, the J call TRBJ1-2; TRBD1 is a possible D gene (5 bases). Germline loops: CDR1 MDHEN, CDR2 SYDVKM. Trimming left V 7 bases short and J 6 bases short, with 15 bases between. This CDR3 contains 13 residues. The CDR3 region is CASTGGARNGYTF. The DNA for the CDR3 is TGTGCCAGCACCGGCGGGGCGCGGAATGGCTACACCTTC.

The chain uses TRBV30 and TRBJ2-3; the D is unclear. From germline, CDR1 is GTSNPN and CDR2 SVGIG (reference sequence). The ends were cut back, 3 bases at V and 5 bases at J, with 3 bases in the middle. The CDR3 is made up of 10 amino acids. Written as DNA, the CDR3 is TGTGCCTGGAGCTTAGATACGCAGTATTTT. Translation: CAWSLDTQYF.

V usage is TRBV3-1 (or the pseudogene TRBV3-2) and J usage is TRBJ2-7; 11 bases line up with TRBD2. CDR1 is LGHDT and CDR2 is YNNKEL in the germline V gene (reference sequence). Trimming at V came to 4 bases and at J to 0 bases, leaving 5 bases not matched to a gene. The CDR3 covers 16 residues. This CDR3 is CASSPTLAGGSYEQYF. CDR3 sequence (DNA): TGTGCCAGCAGCCCCACTCTAGCGGGAGGCTCCTACGAGCAGTACTTC.

This clone was seen just once. The genes are TRBV25-1 and TRBJ2-3; 10 bases match TRBD1. Germline assignment: CDR1 MGHDK and CDR2 SYGVNS. The CDR3 is 17 residues long. The J segment lost 0 bases and the V segment lost 1 base, leaving 4 bases of the junction unmatched. CDR3 amino acids: CASSEWGTGASTDTQYF. CDR3 DNA: TGTGCCAGCAGTGAATGGGGGACAGGGGCTAGCACAGATACGCAGTATTTT.

V and J are TRBV28 and TRBJ2-3, with 8 bases matching TRBD2. From germline, CDR1 is MDHEN and CDR2 SYDVKM. Trimming cost V 6 bases and J 4 bases; bases outside gene matches: 15. CDR3 length: 17 amino acids. CDR3 region: CASSPAGRALGSDTQYF. CDR3 bases: TGTGCCAGCAGCCCCGCCGGGAGGGCCCTCGGCTCAGATACGCAGTATTTT. The full variable domain, with the rest looked up from reference TRBV28 and TRBJ2-3, is DVKVTQSSRYLVKRTGEKVFLECVQDMDHENMFWYRQDPGLGLRLIYFSYDVKMKEKGDIPEGYSVSREKKERFSLILESASTNQTSMYLCASSPAGRALGSDTQYFGPGTRLTVL.

The chain links TRBV20-1 to TRBJ2-1; 8 bases match TRBD2. V lost 6 bases and J lost 10; bases outside the gene matches: 5. The CDR3 is 11 amino acids. Germline V gene sequence: CDR1 DFQATT, CDR2 SNEGSKA (reference sequence). The CDR3 bases are TGCAGTGCCACCCGGGGGGGCGAGCAGTTCTTC. As protein: CSATRGGEQFF.

The chain recombines TRBV2 with TRBJ2-7, with 8 bases matching TRBD2. Germline V gives CDR1 SNHLY, CDR2 FYNNEI. Germline trimming cut 7 bases from V and 7 bases from J; bases unmatched to any gene: 9. This CDR3 is 13 amino acids long. This CDR3 is CASKGVAGKEQYF. The CDR3 nucleotides read TGTGCCAGCAAGGGGGTAGCGGGAAAGGAGCAGTACTTC.